In this sample, the clone carrying this TCR beta chain turned up many times. Its antigen is still unknown. The data originate from a study of T cell repertoires in cytomegalovirus infection. The V gene's germline CDR1 is SGHTA and CDR2 FQGNSA. V lost 4 bases and J lost 5; bases outside the gene matches: 4. The CDR3 runs to 14 residues. In TCRdb, the reads were re-called with MiXCR into one record per CDR3 protein. The sample comprises under 350,000 distinct CDR3 sequences, about 20% of which are singletons, and approximately 19% rests with the top ten. J is TRBJ2-3 and V is TRBV7-2; 9 bases are shared with TRBD1. The TCR originated in a human donor in good health (CMV status not recorded). Some clones in this sample may be carry-over from other donors' samples. Sample: cultured PBMCs, taken from culture after CMV antigen stimulation. The CDR3 DNA sequence: TGTGCCAGCAGCTGGACAGGGGATGGAGATACGCAGTATTTT. Amino acid sequence: CASSWTGDGDTQYF.